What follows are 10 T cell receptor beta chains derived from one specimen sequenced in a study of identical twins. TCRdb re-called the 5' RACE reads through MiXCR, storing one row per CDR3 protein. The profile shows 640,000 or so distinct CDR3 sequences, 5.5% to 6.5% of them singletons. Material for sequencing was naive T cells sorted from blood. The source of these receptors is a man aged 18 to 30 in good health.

This CDR3 reads CASNLGGSDTQYF. In DNA form, the CDR3 reads TGTGCCAGCAACCTCGGGGGGTCAGATACGCAGTATTTT. This rearrangement joins TRBV5-6 to TRBJ2-3, with 7 bases matching TRBD2. The CDR3 length is 13 residues. Per the germline V gene, CDR1 is SGHDT and CDR2 is YYEEEE. Trimming at V came to 6 bases and at J to 4 bases, leaving 5 bases not matched to a gene.

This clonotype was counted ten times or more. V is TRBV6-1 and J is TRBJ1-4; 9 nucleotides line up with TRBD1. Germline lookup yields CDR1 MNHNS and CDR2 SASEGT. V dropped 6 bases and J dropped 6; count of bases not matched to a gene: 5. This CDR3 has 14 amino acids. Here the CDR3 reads CASSRQGGDEKLFF. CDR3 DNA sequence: TGTGCCAGCAGCCGACAGGGGGGCGATGAAAAACTGTTTTTT.

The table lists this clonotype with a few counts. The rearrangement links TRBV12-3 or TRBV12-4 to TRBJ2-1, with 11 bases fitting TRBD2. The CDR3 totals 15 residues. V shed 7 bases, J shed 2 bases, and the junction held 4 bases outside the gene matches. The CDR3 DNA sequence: TGTGCCAGCATAGCGGGAGGGAGCCCCTACAATGAGCAGTTCTTC. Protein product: CASIAGGSPYNEQFF.

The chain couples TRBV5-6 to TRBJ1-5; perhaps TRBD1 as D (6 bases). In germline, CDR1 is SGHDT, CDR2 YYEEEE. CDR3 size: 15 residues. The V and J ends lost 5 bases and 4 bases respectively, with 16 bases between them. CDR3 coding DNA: TGTGCCAGCAGTTTTTGGACAGACCTTAATCAGCCCCAGCATTTT. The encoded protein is CASSFWTDLNQPQHF. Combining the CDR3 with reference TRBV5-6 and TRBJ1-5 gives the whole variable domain DAGVTQSPTHLIKTRGQQVTLRCSPKSGHDTVSWYQQALGQGPQFIFQYYEEEERQRGNFPDRFSGHQFPNYSSELNVNALLLGDSALYLCASSFWTDLNQPQHFGDGTRLSIL.

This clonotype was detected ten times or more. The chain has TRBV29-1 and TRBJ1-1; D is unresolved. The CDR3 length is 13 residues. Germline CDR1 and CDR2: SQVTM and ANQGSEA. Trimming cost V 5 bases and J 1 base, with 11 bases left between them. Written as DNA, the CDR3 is TGCAGCGTTTCTGCGGGAGAGAACACTGAAGCTTTCTTT. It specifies CSVSAGENTEAFF.

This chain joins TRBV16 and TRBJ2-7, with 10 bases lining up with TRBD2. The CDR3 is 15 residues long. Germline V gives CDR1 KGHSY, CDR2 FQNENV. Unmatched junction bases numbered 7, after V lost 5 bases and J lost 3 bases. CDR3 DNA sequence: TGTGCCAGCAGCTCAACTAGCGGGACGTTCTACGAGCAGTACGTC. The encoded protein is CASSSTSGTFYEQYV.

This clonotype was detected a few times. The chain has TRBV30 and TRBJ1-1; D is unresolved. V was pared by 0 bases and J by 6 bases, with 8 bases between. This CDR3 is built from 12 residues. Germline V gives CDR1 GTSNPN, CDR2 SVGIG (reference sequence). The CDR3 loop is CAWSVHRAEAFF. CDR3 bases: TGTGCCTGGAGTGTACATCGGGCTGAAGCTTTCTTT.

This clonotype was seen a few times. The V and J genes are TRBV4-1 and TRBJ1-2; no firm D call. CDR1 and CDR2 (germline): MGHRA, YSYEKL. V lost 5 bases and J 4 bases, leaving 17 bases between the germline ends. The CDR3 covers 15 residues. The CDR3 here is CASSYPGDQLYGYTF. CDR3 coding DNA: TGCGCCAGCAGCTATCCGGGAGATCAACTCTATGGCTACACCTTC.

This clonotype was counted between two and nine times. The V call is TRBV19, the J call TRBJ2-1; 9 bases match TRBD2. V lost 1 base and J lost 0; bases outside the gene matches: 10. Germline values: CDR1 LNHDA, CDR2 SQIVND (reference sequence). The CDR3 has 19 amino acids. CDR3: CASSIVGAGGRSSYNEQFF. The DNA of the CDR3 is TGTGCCAGTAGTATAGTAGGAGCGGGAGGCAGGAGCTCCTACAATGAGCAGTTCTTC.

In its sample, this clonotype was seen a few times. The CDR3, as DNA: TGCAGCGTTGTTCCTAATTCATGGGGAGGGCTTACCACAGATACGCAGTATTTT. Translating gives CSVVPNSWGGLTTDTQYF. The genes are TRBV29-1 and TRBJ2-3; 7 bases align to TRBD2. The V gene's germline CDR1 is SQVTM and CDR2 ANQGSEA. V dropped 4 bases and J dropped 2; count of bases not matched to a gene: 18. This CDR3 spans 18 amino acids.